This section outlines one T cell receptor (beta chain) sequence together with its context. The data belong to a study of T cell responses to AZD1222 COVID-19 vaccine. Clones were read by immunoSEQ multiplex PCR, and TCRdb kept only the in-frame ones, dropping some. Here the sample spans roughly 80,000 clones, about nine tenths being singletons. The sample in question was peripheral blood, obtained on day 0 of AZD1222 vaccination. The sequence came from an adult in good health.

CDR3 sequence: CSASRRDRRGTEAFF. The CDR3 nucleotides read TGCAGTGCTAGTCGCCGGGACAGGAGAGGAACTGAAGCTTTCTTT. This sequence joins TRBV20-1 and TRBJ1-1; 8 nucleotides agree with TRBD1. J was trimmed by 5 bases and V by 3 bases; bases with no gene match: 11. CDR3 length: 15 amino acids. The V gene's germline CDR1 is DFQATT and CDR2 SNEGSKA (reference sequence).